This T cell receptor beta chain was observed in a study of vaccination effects on CD4 cells after COVID-19. Notes on this clone: Its antigen remains unidentified.

Clones were sequenced by immunoSEQ multiplex PCR, and TCRdb holds only the in-frame ones, with some missing. This table holds approximately 30,000 clones, 55% to 75% found once. With V trimmed by 3 bases and J by 1 base, 12 bases remained unmatched. Germline V gene sequence: CDR1 KGHSH, CDR2 LQKENI. The CDR3 runs to 18 residues. Pools of viral peptides were used by the ViraFEST assay to expand antigen-specific CD4+ T cells ahead of sequencing. Cells that had been cultured for roughly ten days were the source of isolated CD4+ T cells. In the vaccine recipients, nucleocapsid antibodies were negative and there was no prior SARS-CoV-2 infection. The culture medium for around 2 million PBMC per well included roughly 10 IU/ml IL-2 and 8.5 to 10 ug/ml peptides.

The TCR originated in a human donor who received a COVID-19 vaccine. The chain employs TRBV18 and TRBJ2-4; 7 bases fit TRBD1. The sample in question was CD4+ T cells from PBMCs cultured with SARS-CoV-2 spike peptides, obtained before COVID-19 vaccination. CDR3 residues: CASSPATGPYLAKNIQYF. The DNA for the CDR3 is TGTGCCAGCTCACCCGCGACAGGGCCGTACCTCGCCAAAAACATTCAGTACTTC.